The rows below give T cell receptor beta chains drawn from one sample of a study of blood T cell repertoires in COVID-19. TCRdb's copy holds only in-frame clones and misses some; the assay was immunoSEQ multiplex PCR. The data contain 60,000 to 70,000 clones, roughly 82% of them singletons. Sequencing input: peripheral blood. The receptors were sampled from a human donor in a cohort sampled during active COVID-19. Both conserved end residues are part of each CDR3. Each record gives: D gene, J gene, V gene, clone size, CDR3 protein, CDR3 DNA. A D gene is named only where the DNA matches it firmly. Clone size is not always given. Where it is, it says once, few, many or a class for expanded clones.

>.|TRBJ1-2|TRBV3-1/TRBV3-2|.
CASSQDSRNYGYTF
TGTGCCAGCAGCCAAGACTCCAGGAACTATGGCTACACCTTC
>.|TRBJ1-2|TRBV6-4|.
CASSDSIRGTNGYTF
TGTGCCAGCAGTGACTCGATACGGGGGACGAATGGCTACACCTTC
>.|TRBJ1-2|TRBV6-5|.
CASRTVSNYGYTF
TGTGCCAGCAGGACTGTTTCTAACTATGGCTACACCTTC
>TRBD2|TRBJ2-5|TRBV19|few
CASSGLSGGQETQYF
TGTGCCAGTAGTGGCCTTAGCGGGGGGCAAGAGACCCAGTACTTC
>.|TRBJ1-1|TRBV5-1|.
CASSLGTENTEAFF
TGCGCCAGCAGCTTGGGGACAGAGAACACTGAAGCTTTCTTT
>TRBD1|TRBJ1-1|TRBV7-8|.
CASSLTFWGDRGRDTEAFF
TGTGCCAGCAGCTTAACTTTTTGGGGGGACAGGGGACGGGACACTGAAGCTTTCTTT
>TRBD1|TRBJ2-7|TRBV10-1|few
CASSEGQGHGEQYF
TGCGCCAGCAGTGAAGGACAGGGGCATGGCGAGCAGTACTTC
>TRBD1|TRBJ2-3|TRBV5-8|once
CASSDPRDRAWDTQYF
TGTGCCAGCAGCGACCCCCGGGACAGGGCATGGGATACGCAGTATTTT
>TRBD1|TRBJ2-7|TRBV29-1|.
CSVFSGTGKYEQYF
TGCAGCGTTTTCTCCGGGACAGGGAAATACGAGCAGTACTTC
>.|TRBJ2-2|TRBV7-2|.
CASSLSLTGELFF
TGTGCCAGCAGCTTATCTCTGACCGGGGAGCTGTTTTTT
>.|TRBJ1-1|TRBV12-3/TRBV12-4|.
CASKREGNTEAFF
TGTGCCAGCAAAAGGGAGGGGAACACTGAAGCTTTCTTT
>.|TRBJ2-3|TRBV18|.
CASSPRTGGAGTDTQYF
TGTGCCAGCTCACCTAGAACAGGGGGGGCCGGCACAGATACGCAGTATTTT
>TRBD1|TRBJ1-5|TRBV28|.
CASSQDRVDQPQHF
TGTGCCAGCAGCCAGGACAGGGTCGATCAGCCCCAGCATTTT
>TRBD2|TRBJ2-7|TRBV11-2|.
CASSPSGMDSYEQYF
TGTGCCAGCAGCCCTAGCGGGATGGACTCCTACGAGCAGTACTTC
>.|TRBJ1-4|TRBV3-1/TRBV3-2|.
CASSRGQLKLFF
TGTGCCAGCAGCCGCGGACAGTTAAAACTGTTTTTT
>TRBD1|TRBJ2-7|TRBV4-1|few
CASSLTTGGYYEQYF
TGCGCCAGCTCACTAACCACAGGGGGCTACTACGAGCAGTACTTC
>TRBD1|TRBJ2-7|TRBV7-6|.
CASSTTTGDNEQYF
TGTGCCAGCAGCACAACGACAGGGGATAACGAGCAGTACTTC
>.|TRBJ2-3|TRBV15|.
CATSRDRGIGDTQYF
TGTGCCACCAGCAGAGACAGGGGAATAGGAGATACGCAGTATTTT